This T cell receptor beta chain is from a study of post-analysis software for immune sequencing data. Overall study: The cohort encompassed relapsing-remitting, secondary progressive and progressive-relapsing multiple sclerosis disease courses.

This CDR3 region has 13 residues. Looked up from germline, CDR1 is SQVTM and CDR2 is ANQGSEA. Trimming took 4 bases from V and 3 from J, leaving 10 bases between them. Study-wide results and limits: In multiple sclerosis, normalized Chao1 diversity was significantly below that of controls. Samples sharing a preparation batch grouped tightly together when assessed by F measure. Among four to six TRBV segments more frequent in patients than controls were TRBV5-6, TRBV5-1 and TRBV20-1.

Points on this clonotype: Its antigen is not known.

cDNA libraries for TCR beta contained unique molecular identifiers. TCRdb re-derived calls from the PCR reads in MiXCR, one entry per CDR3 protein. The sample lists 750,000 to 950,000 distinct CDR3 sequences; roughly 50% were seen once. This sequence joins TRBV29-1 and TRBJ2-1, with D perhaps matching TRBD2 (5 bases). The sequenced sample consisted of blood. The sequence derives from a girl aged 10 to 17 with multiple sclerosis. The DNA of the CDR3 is TGCAGCGTTGCACTAGACGTCTACAATGAGCAGTTCTTC. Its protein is CSVALDVYNEQFF.